Listed below are T cell receptor beta chains from one sample, sequenced in a study of blood T cell repertoires in COVID-19. Profiling relied on immunoSEQ multiplex PCR, and the TCRdb table lists in-frame clones only, not all of them. The table lists about 73,000 clones, roughly four fifths of them singletons. Source material: peripheral blood. These TCRs come from a man between 65 and 85 years old with COVID-19, enrolled during active disease. The CDR3 runs from the conserved cysteine through the conserved F or W. The order of the fields is J gene, D gene, V gene, clone size, CDR3 protein, CDR3 DNA. D genes are given only for firm matches. Clone size, where shown, is once, few, many, or a class for clones that have expanded.

J gene: TRBJ1-4
D gene: TRBD1
V gene: TRBV7-2
clone size: NA
CDR3 protein: CASSPGQGQEKLFF
CDR3 DNA: TGTGCCAGCAGCCCGGGACAGGGTCAGGAAAAACTGTTTTTT

J gene: TRBJ2-1
D gene: NA
V gene: TRBV18
clone size: NA
CDR3 protein: CASSTEQGPYNEQFF
CDR3 DNA: TGTGCCAGCTCCACCGAGCAGGGCCCATACAATGAGCAGTTCTTC

J gene: TRBJ1-6
D gene: TRBD1
V gene: TRBV28
clone size: NA
CDR3 protein: CASSFTGTGSSPLHF
CDR3 DNA: TGTGCCAGCAGTTTTACCGGGACAGGATCATCACCCCTCCACTTT

J gene: TRBJ1-5
D gene: TRBD1
V gene: TRBV4-3
clone size: NA
CDR3 protein: CASSQESGTGAQPQHF
CDR3 DNA: TGCGCCAGCAGCCAAGAGTCCGGGACAGGTGCTCAGCCCCAGCATTTT

J gene: TRBJ1-5
D gene: TRBD1
V gene: TRBV10-3
clone size: NA
CDR3 protein: CAISTGVGGNQPQHF
CDR3 DNA: TGTGCCATCAGTACAGGGGTTGGAGGCAATCAGCCCCAGCATTTT

J gene: TRBJ1-2
D gene: NA
V gene: TRBV5-1
clone size: NA
CDR3 protein: CASSLGELGLGYTF
CDR3 DNA: TGCGCCAGCAGCTTGGGTGAATTGGGACTCGGGTACACCTTC

J gene: TRBJ2-1
D gene: TRBD2
V gene: TRBV3-1/TRBV3-2
clone size: NA
CDR3 protein: CASSLGTSGRSDEQFF
CDR3 DNA: TGTGCCAGCAGCCTTGGGACTAGCGGGAGGAGCGATGAGCAGTTCTTC

J gene: TRBJ2-1
D gene: NA
V gene: TRBV6-5
clone size: NA
CDR3 protein: CASTPTRGNEQFF
CDR3 DNA: TGTGCCAGCACCCCGACAAGGGGCAATGAGCAGTTCTTC

J gene: TRBJ2-5
D gene: TRBD1
V gene: TRBV29-1
clone size: NA
CDR3 protein: CSVGTGLQETQYF
CDR3 DNA: TGCAGCGTTGGGACAGGCCTACAAGAGACCCAGTACTTC

J gene: TRBJ1-2
D gene: NA
V gene: TRBV15
clone size: NA
CDR3 protein: CATSRDYGGVYGYTF
CDR3 DNA: TGTGCCACCAGCAGAGATTATGGGGGGGTCTATGGCTACACCTTC

J gene: TRBJ1-2
D gene: NA
V gene: TRBV4-3
clone size: NA
CDR3 protein: CASSQDWSGLGGYTF
CDR3 DNA: TGCGCCAGCAGCCAAGATTGGTCAGGGTTAGGAGGCTACACCTTC

J gene: TRBJ1-1
D gene: NA
V gene: TRBV28
clone size: NA
CDR3 protein: CASNLPSPRRESFF
CDR3 DNA: TGTGCCAGTAACCTACCCTCCCCACGACGGGAAAGTTTCTTT

J gene: TRBJ1-2
D gene: NA
V gene: TRBV27
clone size: few
CDR3 protein: CASSLSRADGYTF
CDR3 DNA: TGTGCCAGCAGTTTATCCAGGGCGGACGGCTACACCTTC

J gene: TRBJ1-3
D gene: NA
V gene: TRBV7-2
clone size: NA
CDR3 protein: CASSLALPARDHTIYF
CDR3 DNA: TGTGCCAGCAGCTTAGCGCTCCCGGCGCGGGACCACACCATATATTTT

J gene: TRBJ2-7
D gene: NA
V gene: TRBV11-2
clone size: NA
CDR3 protein: CASTPLTISSGEQYF
CDR3 DNA: TGTGCCAGCACTCCTCTTACCATCTCATCGGGCGAGCAGTACTTC

J gene: TRBJ2-3
D gene: TRBD1
V gene: TRBV7-9
clone size: NA
CDR3 protein: CASTRAGQGNTQYF
CDR3 DNA: TGTGCCAGCACGAGGGCGGGACAGGGTAATACGCAGTATTTT

J gene: TRBJ1-5
D gene: NA
V gene: TRBV29-1
clone size: NA
CDR3 protein: CSVEISSNQPQHF
CDR3 DNA: TGCAGCGTTGAAATCTCTAGCAATCAGCCCCAGCATTTT

J gene: TRBJ2-7
D gene: NA
V gene: TRBV3-1/TRBV3-2
clone size: few
CDR3 protein: CASSLSYEQYF
CDR3 DNA: TGTGCCAGCAGCCTGAGCTACGAGCAGTACTTC

J gene: TRBJ1-5
D gene: NA
V gene: TRBV6-5
clone size: NA
CDR3 protein: CASRLKIGQPQHF
CDR3 DNA: TGTGCCAGCAGATTAAAAATCGGTCAGCCCCAGCATTTT

J gene: TRBJ1-2
D gene: TRBD1
V gene: TRBV6-2/TRBV6-3
clone size: few
CDR3 protein: CASSGGTGLYGYTF
CDR3 DNA: TGTGCCAGCAGTGGAGGGACAGGCCTCTATGGCTACACCTTC

J gene: TRBJ2-3
D gene: TRBD2
V gene: TRBV7-9
clone size: NA
CDR3 protein: CASSPSGSGTDTQYF
CDR3 DNA: TGTGCCAGCAGCCCAAGCGGGAGCGGCACAGATACGCAGTATTTT

J gene: TRBJ2-7
D gene: TRBD1
V gene: TRBV27
clone size: NA
CDR3 protein: CASSLRGQPPYEQYF
CDR3 DNA: TGTGCCAGCAGTTTAAGGGGACAGCCGCCCTACGAGCAGTACTTC

J gene: TRBJ1-1
D gene: NA
V gene: TRBV9
clone size: NA
CDR3 protein: CASSVPMNTEAFF
CDR3 DNA: TGTGCCAGCAGCGTCCCCATGAACACTGAAGCTTTCTTT

J gene: TRBJ2-5
D gene: TRBD1
V gene: TRBV27
clone size: NA
CDR3 protein: CASSSQGTQETQYF
CDR3 DNA: TGTGCCAGCAGCTCACAGGGGACACAAGAGACCCAGTACTTC

J gene: TRBJ1-1
D gene: NA
V gene: TRBV4-3
clone size: NA
CDR3 protein: CASSQDPRGWAEAFF
CDR3 DNA: TGCGCCAGCAGCCAAGATCCTCGGGGTTGGGCTGAAGCTTTCTTT

J gene: TRBJ2-5
D gene: TRBD2
V gene: TRBV18
clone size: NA
CDR3 protein: CASSPPGAGGLQETQYF
CDR3 DNA: TGTGCCAGCTCACCACCCGGAGCGGGAGGGTTACAAGAGACCCAGTACTTC

J gene: TRBJ1-3
D gene: TRBD1
V gene: TRBV2
clone size: NA
CDR3 protein: CASSTGGAWGNTIYF
CDR3 DNA: TGTGCCAGCAGTACAGGGGGCGCTTGGGGAAACACCATATATTTT

J gene: TRBJ2-5
D gene: TRBD2
V gene: TRBV4-2
clone size: NA
CDR3 protein: CASSQVRAGLAGVETQYF
CDR3 DNA: TGTGCCAGCAGCCAAGTCAGGGCCGGACTAGCGGGAGTAGAGACCCAGTACTTC

J gene: TRBJ2-7
D gene: NA
V gene: TRBV11-2
clone size: NA
CDR3 protein: CASSYRPQDPNREPLEQYF
CDR3 DNA: TGTGCCAGCAGCTATAGGCCCCAAGACCCAAACAGGGAACCTCTCGAGCAGTACTTC

J gene: TRBJ2-6
D gene: NA
V gene: TRBV28
clone size: NA
CDR3 protein: CASSLGDWGGANVLTF
CDR3 DNA: TGTGCCAGCAGTTTGGGGGACTGGGGTGGGGCCAACGTCCTGACTTTC

J gene: TRBJ2-7
D gene: NA
V gene: TRBV28
clone size: few
CDR3 protein: CATLRDGSTYEQYF
CDR3 DNA: TGTGCCACACTGCGGGACGGGTCTACCTACGAGCAGTACTTC

J gene: TRBJ2-1
D gene: TRBD2
V gene: TRBV9
clone size: NA
CDR3 protein: CASSPPLAGVGKPQFF
CDR3 DNA: TGTGCCAGCAGCCCCCCGCTAGCGGGAGTGGGGAAACCGCAGTTCTTC

J gene: TRBJ2-7
D gene: NA
V gene: TRBV6-2/TRBV6-3
clone size: few
CDR3 protein: CASSYRLGLDSYEQYF
CDR3 DNA: TGTGCCAGCAGTTACAGGCTGGGACTGGACTCCTACGAGCAGTACTTC

J gene: TRBJ1-1
D gene: TRBD1
V gene: TRBV27
clone size: NA
CDR3 protein: CASSLWDRVNTEAFF
CDR3 DNA: TGTGCCAGCAGTTTGTGGGACAGGGTAAACACTGAAGCTTTCTTT

J gene: TRBJ2-7
D gene: NA
V gene: TRBV11-2
clone size: NA
CDR3 protein: CASSSSFRQYF
CDR3 DNA: TGTGCCAGCAGCTCCTCCTTCCGGCAGTACTTC

J gene: TRBJ2-3
D gene: NA
V gene: TRBV9
clone size: NA
CDR3 protein: CASSVDREHTDTQYF
CDR3 DNA: TGTGCCAGCAGCGTAGACAGGGAACACACAGATACGCAGTATTTT

J gene: TRBJ2-6
D gene: NA
V gene: TRBV28
clone size: NA
CDR3 protein: CASSFGGAGANVLTF
CDR3 DNA: TGTGCCAGCAGTTTTGGAGGGGCCGGGGCCAACGTCCTGACTTTC

J gene: TRBJ2-2
D gene: NA
V gene: TRBV5-1
clone size: NA
CDR3 protein: CASSVRPTDTGELFF
CDR3 DNA: TGCGCCAGCAGCGTAAGGCCGACTGACACCGGGGAGCTGTTTTTT

J gene: TRBJ2-3
D gene: TRBD2
V gene: TRBV15
clone size: NA
CDR3 protein: CATSRAILAGKTDTQYF
CDR3 DNA: TGTGCCACCAGCAGAGCGATACTAGCGGGAAAGACAGATACGCAGTATTTT

J gene: TRBJ2-7
D gene: NA
V gene: TRBV5-3
clone size: once
CDR3 protein: CARSLEVEYLPSYEQYF
CDR3 DNA: TGTGCCAGAAGCTTGGAAGTTGAGTACCTTCCATCCTACGAGCAGTACTTC

J gene: TRBJ2-6
D gene: NA
V gene: TRBV18
clone size: NA
CDR3 protein: CASSPTTSGANVLTF
CDR3 DNA: TGTGCCAGCTCACCGACAACCTCTGGGGCCAACGTCCTGACTTTC

J gene: TRBJ1-1
D gene: TRBD1
V gene: TRBV10-3
clone size: NA
CDR3 protein: CAISPGQGQMGTEAFF
CDR3 DNA: TGTGCCATCTCACCGGGACAGGGGCAGATGGGGACTGAAGCTTTCTTT

J gene: TRBJ1-2
D gene: TRBD1
V gene: TRBV19
clone size: NA
CDR3 protein: CASTTFQRTGNVNYGYTF
CDR3 DNA: TGTGCCAGTACTACTTTTCAAAGGACAGGGAACGTTAACTATGGCTACACCTTC

J gene: TRBJ2-4
D gene: TRBD1
V gene: TRBV29-1
clone size: NA
CDR3 protein: CSVEATGGRNIQYF
CDR3 DNA: TGCAGCGTTGAAGCCACAGGGGGGAGAAACATTCAGTACTTC

J gene: TRBJ2-7
D gene: NA
V gene: TRBV18
clone size: NA
CDR3 protein: CASSPTRLSSYEQYF
CDR3 DNA: TGTGCCAGCTCACCCACACGTCTCAGCTCCTACGAGCAGTACTTC

J gene: TRBJ1-3
D gene: TRBD1
V gene: TRBV5-4
clone size: NA
CDR3 protein: CASSIQTGAGIYF
CDR3 DNA: TGTGCCAGCAGCATCCAGACAGGGGCTGGCATATATTTT

J gene: TRBJ1-1
D gene: TRBD1
V gene: TRBV11-1
clone size: NA
CDR3 protein: CASSASGGTGGTEAFF
CDR3 DNA: TGTGCCAGCAGCGCCTCGGGTGGGACAGGGGGCACTGAAGCTTTCTTT

J gene: TRBJ2-7
D gene: TRBD2
V gene: TRBV7-2
clone size: NA
CDR3 protein: CASSLAGGHSYEQYF
CDR3 DNA: TGTGCCAGCAGCTTAGCGGGAGGGCATTCATACGAGCAGTACTTC